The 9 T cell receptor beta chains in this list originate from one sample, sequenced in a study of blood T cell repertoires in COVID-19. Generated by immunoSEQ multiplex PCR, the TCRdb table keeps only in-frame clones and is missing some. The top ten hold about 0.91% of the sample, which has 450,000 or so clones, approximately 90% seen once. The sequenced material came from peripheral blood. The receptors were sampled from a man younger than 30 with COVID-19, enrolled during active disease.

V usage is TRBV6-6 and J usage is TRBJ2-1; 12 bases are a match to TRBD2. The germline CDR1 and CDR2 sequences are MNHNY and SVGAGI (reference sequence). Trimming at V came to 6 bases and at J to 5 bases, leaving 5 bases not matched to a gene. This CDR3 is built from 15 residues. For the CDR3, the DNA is TGTGCCAGCAGCTGGACTAGCGGGATTAACAATGAGCAGTTCTTC. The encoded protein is CASSWTSGINNEQFF.

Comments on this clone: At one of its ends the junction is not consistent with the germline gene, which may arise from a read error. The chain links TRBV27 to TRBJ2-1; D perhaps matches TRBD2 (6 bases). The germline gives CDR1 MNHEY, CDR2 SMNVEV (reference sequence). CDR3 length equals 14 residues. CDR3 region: CASSLGDSSNEQFF. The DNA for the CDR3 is TGTGCCAGCAGTCTAGGGGACTCCTCCAATGAGCAGTTCTTC.

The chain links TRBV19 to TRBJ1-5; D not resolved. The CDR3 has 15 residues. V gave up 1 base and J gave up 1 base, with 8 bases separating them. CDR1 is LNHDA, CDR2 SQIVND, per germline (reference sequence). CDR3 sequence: CASSIVGESNQPQHF. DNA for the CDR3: TGTGCCAGTAGTATAGTTGGTGAGAGCAATCAGCCCCAGCATTTT.

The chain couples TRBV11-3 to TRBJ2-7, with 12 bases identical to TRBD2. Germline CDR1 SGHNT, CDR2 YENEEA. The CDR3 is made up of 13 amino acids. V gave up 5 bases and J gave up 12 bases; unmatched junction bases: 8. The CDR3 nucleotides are TGTGCCAGCAGCCACCCGGGACTAGCGGGCCGGTACTTC. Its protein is CASSHPGLAGRYF.

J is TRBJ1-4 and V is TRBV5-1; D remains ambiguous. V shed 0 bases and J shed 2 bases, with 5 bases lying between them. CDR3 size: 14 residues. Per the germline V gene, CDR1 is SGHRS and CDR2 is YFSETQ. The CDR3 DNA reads TGCGCCAGCAGCTTGGCTCAGACTAATGAAAAACTGTTTTTT. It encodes CASSLAQTNEKLFF.

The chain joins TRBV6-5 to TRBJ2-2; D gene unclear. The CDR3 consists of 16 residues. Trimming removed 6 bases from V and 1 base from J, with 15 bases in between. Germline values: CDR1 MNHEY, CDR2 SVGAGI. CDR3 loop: CASRYPGGVNTGELFF. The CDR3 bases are TGTGCCAGCAGATACCCCGGCGGTGTGAACACCGGGGAGCTGTTTTTT.

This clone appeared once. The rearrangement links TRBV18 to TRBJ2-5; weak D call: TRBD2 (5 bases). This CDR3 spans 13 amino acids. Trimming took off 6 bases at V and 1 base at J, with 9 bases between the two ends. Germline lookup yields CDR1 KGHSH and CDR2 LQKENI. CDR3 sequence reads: CASSPRGQETQYF. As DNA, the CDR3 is TGTGCCAGCTCCCCCCGGGGCCAAGAGACCCAGTACTTC.

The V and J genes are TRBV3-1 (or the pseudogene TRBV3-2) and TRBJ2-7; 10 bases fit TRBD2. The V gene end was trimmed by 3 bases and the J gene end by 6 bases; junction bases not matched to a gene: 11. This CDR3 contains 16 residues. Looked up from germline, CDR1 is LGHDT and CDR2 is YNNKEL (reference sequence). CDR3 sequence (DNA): TGTGCCAGCAGCCACCCCTCCCAGCGGGAGGGCCTCGAGCAGTACTTC. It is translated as CASSHPSQREGLEQYF.

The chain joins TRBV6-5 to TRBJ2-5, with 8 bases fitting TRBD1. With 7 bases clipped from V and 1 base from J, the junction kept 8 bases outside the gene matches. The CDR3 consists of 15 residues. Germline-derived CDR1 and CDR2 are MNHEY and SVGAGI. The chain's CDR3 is CASKSDRGTQETQYF. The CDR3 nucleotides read TGTGCCAGCAAGTCCGACAGGGGCACCCAAGAGACCCAGTACTTC.